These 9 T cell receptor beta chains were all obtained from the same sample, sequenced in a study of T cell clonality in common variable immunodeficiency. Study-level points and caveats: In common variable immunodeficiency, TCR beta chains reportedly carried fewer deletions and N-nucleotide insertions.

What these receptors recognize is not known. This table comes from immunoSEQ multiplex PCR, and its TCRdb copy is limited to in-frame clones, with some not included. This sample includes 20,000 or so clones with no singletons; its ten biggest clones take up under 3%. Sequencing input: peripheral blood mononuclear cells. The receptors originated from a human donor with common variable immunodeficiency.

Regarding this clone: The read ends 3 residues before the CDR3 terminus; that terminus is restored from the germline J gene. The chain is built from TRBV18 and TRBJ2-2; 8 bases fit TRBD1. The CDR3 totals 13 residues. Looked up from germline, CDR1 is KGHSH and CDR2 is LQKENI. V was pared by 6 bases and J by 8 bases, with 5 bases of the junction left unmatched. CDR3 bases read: TGTGCCAGCTCGTCCCGGGACAGGGGGGAG. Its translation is CASSSRDRGE. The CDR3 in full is CASSSRDRGELFF.

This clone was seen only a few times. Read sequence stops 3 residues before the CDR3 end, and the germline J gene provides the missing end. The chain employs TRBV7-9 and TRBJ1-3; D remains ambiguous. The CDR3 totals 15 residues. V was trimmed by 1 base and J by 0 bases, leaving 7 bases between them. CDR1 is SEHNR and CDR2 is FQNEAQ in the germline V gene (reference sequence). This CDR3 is CASSLDRGSGNTIYF. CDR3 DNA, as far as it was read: TGTGCCAGCAGCTTAGACAGAGGCTCTGGAAACACC.

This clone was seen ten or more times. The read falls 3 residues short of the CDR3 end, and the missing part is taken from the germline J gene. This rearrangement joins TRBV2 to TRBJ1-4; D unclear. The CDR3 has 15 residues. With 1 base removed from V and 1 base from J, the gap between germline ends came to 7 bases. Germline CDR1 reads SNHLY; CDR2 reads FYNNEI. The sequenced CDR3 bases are TGTGCCAGCAGTGAAGGCGGGGTAACTAATGAAAAA. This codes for CASSEGGVTNEK. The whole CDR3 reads CASSEGGVTNEKLFF.

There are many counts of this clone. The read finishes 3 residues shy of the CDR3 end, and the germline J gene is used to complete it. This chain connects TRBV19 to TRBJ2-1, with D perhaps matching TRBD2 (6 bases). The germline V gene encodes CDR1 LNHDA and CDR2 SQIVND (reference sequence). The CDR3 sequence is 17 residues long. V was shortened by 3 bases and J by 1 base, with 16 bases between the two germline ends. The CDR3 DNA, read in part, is TGTGCCAGTAGTATTCTTCTCACTCTAGCGTCCTACAATGAG. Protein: CASSILLTLASYNE. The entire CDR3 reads CASSILLTLASYNEQFF.

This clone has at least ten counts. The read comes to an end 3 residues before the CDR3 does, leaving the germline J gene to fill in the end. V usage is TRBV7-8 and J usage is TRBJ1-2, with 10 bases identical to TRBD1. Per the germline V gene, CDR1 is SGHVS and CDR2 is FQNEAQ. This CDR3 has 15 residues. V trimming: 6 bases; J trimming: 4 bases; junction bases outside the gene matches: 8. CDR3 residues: CASSITGTGVYGYTF. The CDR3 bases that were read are TGTGCCAGCAGTATTACAGGGACAGGGGTCTATGGC. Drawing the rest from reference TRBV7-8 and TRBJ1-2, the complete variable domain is GAGVSQSPRYKVAKRGQDVALRCDPISGHVSLFWYQQALGQGPEFLTYFQNEAQLDKSGLPSDRFFAERPEGSVSTLKIQRTQQEDSAVYLCASSITGTGVYGYTFGSGTRLTVV.

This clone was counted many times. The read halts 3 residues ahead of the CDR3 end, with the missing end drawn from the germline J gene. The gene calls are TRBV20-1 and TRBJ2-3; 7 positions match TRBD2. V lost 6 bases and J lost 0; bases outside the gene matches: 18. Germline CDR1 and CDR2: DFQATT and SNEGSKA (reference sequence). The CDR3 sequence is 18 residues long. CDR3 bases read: TGCAGTGCGATTACCCGACTAGCTGGGAACACTAGCACAGATACG. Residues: CSAITRLAGNTSTDT. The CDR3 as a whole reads CSAITRLAGNTSTDTQYF.

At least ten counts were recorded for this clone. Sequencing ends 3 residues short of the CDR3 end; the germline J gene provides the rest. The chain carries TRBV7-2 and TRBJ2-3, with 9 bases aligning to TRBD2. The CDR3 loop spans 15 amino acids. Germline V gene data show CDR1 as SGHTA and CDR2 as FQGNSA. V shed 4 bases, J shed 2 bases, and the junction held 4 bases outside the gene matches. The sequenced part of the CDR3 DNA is TGTGCCAGCAGCTCCATAGCGGGAGTCACAGATACG. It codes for CASSSIAGVTDT. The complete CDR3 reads CASSSIAGVTDTQYF. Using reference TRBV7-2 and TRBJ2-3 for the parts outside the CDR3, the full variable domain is GAGVSQSPSNKVTEKGKDVELRCDPISGHTALYWYRQSLGQGLEFLIYFQGNSAPDKSGLPSDRFSAERTGGSVSTLTIQRTQQEDSAVYLCASSSIAGVTDTQYFGPGTRLTVL.

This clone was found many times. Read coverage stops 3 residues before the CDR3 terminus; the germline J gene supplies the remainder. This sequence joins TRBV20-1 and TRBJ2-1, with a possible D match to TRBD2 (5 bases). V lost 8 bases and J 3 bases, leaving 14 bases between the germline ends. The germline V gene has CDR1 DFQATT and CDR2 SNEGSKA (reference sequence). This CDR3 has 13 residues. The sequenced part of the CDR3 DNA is TGCAGTCCAATTAGCGCAAACTACAATGAG. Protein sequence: CSPISANYNE. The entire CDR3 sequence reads CSPISANYNEQFF.

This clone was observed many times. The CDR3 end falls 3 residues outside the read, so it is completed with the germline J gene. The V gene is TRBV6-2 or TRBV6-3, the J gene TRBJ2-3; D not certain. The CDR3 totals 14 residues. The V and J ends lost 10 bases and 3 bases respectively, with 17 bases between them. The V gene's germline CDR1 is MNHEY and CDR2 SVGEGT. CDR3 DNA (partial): TGTGCCATCGATAATGCGCGAGAGACAGATACG. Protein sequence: CAIDNARETDT. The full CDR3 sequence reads CAIDNARETDTQYF.